The T cell receptor beta chain under discussion was sequenced for a study of blood T cell repertoires in COVID-19. In the study overall: The origin of the acute and convalescent COVID-19 samples was the United States, Italy and Spain. PBMCs, B-cell-depleted T cells, or T cells were the source of the cDNA or gDNA that made up the material.

Per the authors' pipeline: By means of reference gene primer amplification, nucleated cell counts were estimated. Sequencing was performed with immunoSEQ multiplex PCR; in TCRdb, only in-frame clones are kept and a portion is missing. D and trimming were read from the DNA, whereas the V and J calls and clone size are those reported in that table. The repertoire consists of around 180,000 clones, with roughly 82% occurring once and the leading ten covering more than 4.5%. V gave up 0 bases and J gave up 5 bases, with 8 bases separating them. The CDR3 runs to 13 residues. CDR1 is SGHRS and CDR2 is YFSETQ in the germline V gene.

The sample taken for sequencing was peripheral blood. The chain uses TRBV5-1 and TRBJ1-1, with D uncertain. The receptor was isolated from a woman aged 25 to 39 with acute or convalescent COVID-19. The CDR3 nucleotides are TGCGCCAGCAGCTTGGACAGCCGAACTGAAGCTTTCTTT. It codes for CASSLDSRTEAFF.